The 7 T cell receptor beta chains presented below share a single source sample, sequenced in a study of blood T cells in healthy people across ages. For the second PCR, which ran for about 7 to 11 cycles, a sample-barcoded 5' primer and a J-beta primer mix were used. TCRdb reprocessed the 5' RACE reads with MiXCR, giving one entry per CDR3 protein. The sample has some 780,000 distinct CDR3 sequences, about 61% seen once; the top ten hold 20% to 30%. Sequences were obtained from blood. The receptors shown here come from a man aged 35 to 55 in good health.

The chain couples TRBV5-1 to TRBJ2-7, with D hard to call. The CDR3 loop spans 14 amino acids. V was clipped by 2 bases and J by 6 bases, with 15 bases between them. CDR1 SGHRS and CDR2 YFSETQ come from the germline V gene. The CDR3 protein is CASSLNPIPREQYF. The CDR3 nucleotides read TGCGCCAGCAGCTTAAACCCTATTCCTCGCGAGCAGTACTTC. Full variable domain (outside the CDR3, taken from reference TRBV5-1 and TRBJ2-7): KAGVTQTPRYLIKTRGQQVTLSCSPISGHRSVSWYQQTPGQGLQFLFEYFSETQRNKGNFPGRFSGRQFSNSRSEMNVSTLELGDSALYLCASSLNPIPREQYFGPGTRLTVT.

The V gene is TRBV20-1, the J gene TRBJ2-1, with TRBD1 matching 9 bases. Unmatched junction bases numbered 11, after V lost 4 bases and J lost 7 bases. Germline lookup yields CDR1 DFQATT and CDR2 SNEGSKA (reference sequence). The CDR3 extends over 15 amino acids. The CDR3 DNA is TGCAGTGCTACCTACCACAGGGGGCTAGGGAATGAGCAGTTCTTC. Amino acid sequence: CSATYHRGLGNEQFF.

The V call is TRBV6-6, the J call TRBJ2-5; 8 bases align to TRBD2. CDR1 MNHNY and CDR2 SVGAGI come from the germline V gene (reference sequence). After removal of 6 bases from V and 5 bases from J, the junction contained 8 bases not matched to a gene. The CDR3 extends over 14 amino acids. In DNA form, the CDR3 reads TGTGCCAGCAGACCTCGGGGGGGCGGCGAGACCCAGTACTTC. Translation: CASRPRGGGETQYF.

The chain carries TRBV18 and TRBJ2-7, with 7 bases lining up with TRBD1. Gene TRBJ2-5 matches the end of the DNA better, so the J call may be wrong. The CDR3 loop spans 13 amino acids. The germline V gene has CDR1 KGHSH and CDR2 LQKENI. The DNA of the CDR3 is TGTGCCAGCTCACGACAGGGAATGGAGACCCAGTACTTC. This encodes CASSRQGMETQYF.

V and J are TRBV28 and TRBJ2-3, with TRBD2 matching 10 bases. CDR1 and CDR2 from the germline V gene are MDHEN and SYDVKM. V was pared by 6 bases and J by 3 bases, with 9 bases of the junction left unmatched. The CDR3 is 16 amino acids. CDR3 DNA: TGTGCCAGCAGGTCTACCTCTAGCGGGGGAACAGATACGCAGTATTTT. Translated: CASRSTSSGGTDTQYF.

This sequence joins TRBV20-1 and TRBJ2-1, with D perhaps matching TRBD1 (6 bases). CDR3 length equals 13 residues. Germline V lookup: CDR1 DFQATT, CDR2 SNEGSKA (reference sequence). Trimming took 5 bases from V and 9 from J, leaving 17 bases between them. CDR3 coding DNA: TGCAGTGCTCACCGCTCAGGGGAAGGTGAGCAGTTCTTC. Protein: CSAHRSGEGEQFF.

CDR3 sequence reads: CSGGSTDTQYF. The DNA for the CDR3 is TGCAGTGGCGGTAGCACAGATACGCAGTATTTT. V gene TRBV20-1 combines with J gene TRBJ2-3; no clear D gene. This CDR3 has 11 amino acids. CDR1 is DFQATT, CDR2 SNEGSKA, per germline (reference sequence). The ends were cut back, 7 bases at V and 0 bases at J, with 5 bases in the middle.